The clone carrying this T cell receptor (beta chain) was counted ten times or more. The antigen is unknown. It was RNA transcripts that yielded the amplified TCR beta CDR3 regions. First-round RT-PCR targeting the TCR CDR3 was performed with the HTBI primer set. TCRdb re-derived calls from the multiplex PCR reads in MiXCR, one entry per CDR3 protein. The table lists 250,000 to 300,000 distinct CDR3 sequences, roughly 20% of them singletons, with approximately 37% in the top ten. The CDR3 sequence is 15 residues long. J was trimmed by 4 bases and V by 3 bases; bases with no gene match: 4. Germline loops: CDR1 KGHSH, CDR2 LQKENI. Lactation, pregnancy, other autoimmune disease or uncontrolled infection led to exclusion of patients. Every diagnosis used clinical symptoms, serum thyroxine and TRAb, thyroid ultrasound and orbital computed tomography. The sample comes from a study of T cells in Graves' hyperthyroidism and ophthalmopathy.

General observations from the study: Most clonotypes that expanded in the thyroid above 0.001 also showed up in blood.

Input material: blood. The chain is built from TRBV18 and TRBJ2-1; 9 nucleotides align to TRBD2. The source is a middle-aged man with Graves' ophthalmopathy. This CDR3 reads CASSPGLAGYNEQFF. The CDR3 DNA reads as TGTGCCAGCTCACCTGGGCTAGCGGGATACAATGAGCAGTTCTTC.